These 31 T cell receptor beta chains came from one sample sequenced in a study of radiation and T cells in renal cell carcinoma. Time point of the sample: blood 2 weeks post-SBRT. Specified treatment: 15 Gy SBRT to primary tumor, nephrectomy 4 weeks later. Profiled with immunoSEQ multiplex PCR; TCRdb holds only in-frame clones, not every one. The sample holds 120,000 or so clones, around 81% seen once. Sequencing was performed on blood, taken from a patient whose treatment included radiotherapy and nephrectomy. The source of these receptors is a man aged 50 to 60 with renal cell carcinoma.

The rearrangement joins TRBV7-9 to TRBJ2-1, with 9 bases aligning to TRBD2. The CDR3 length is 16 residues. V dropped 6 bases and J dropped 2; count of bases not matched to a gene: 8. From germline, CDR1 is SEHNR and CDR2 FQNEAQ (reference sequence). The CDR3 DNA follows: TGTGCCAGCAGGGCCGGGACTAGCCTCCCCTACAATGAGCAGTTCTTC. Translated, it gives CASRAGTSLPYNEQFF.

This chain uses TRBV9 with TRBJ2-7; TRBD1 or TRBD2 may be the D gene (5 bases each). Germline CDR1 SGDLS, CDR2 YYNGEE. Between the trimmed V and J ends, which lost 3 bases and 4 bases, there was a span of 14 bases. The CDR3 is 14 residues long. The CDR3 loop reads CASSAGKGWYEQYF. In nucleotides, the CDR3 is TGTGCCAGCAGCGCCGGGAAGGGGTGGTACGAGCAGTACTTC.

The CDR3 bases are TGTGCCAGCACGTATTACGGGAGGGCGGGAACCGGGGAGCTGTTTTTT. Its protein product is CASTYYGRAGTGELFF. The rearrangement links TRBV6-6 to TRBJ2-2; 8 bases map to TRBD2. With 7 bases clipped from V and 5 bases from J, the junction kept 12 bases outside the gene matches. Germline-derived CDR1 and CDR2 are MNHNY and SVGAGI (reference sequence). The CDR3 loop spans 16 amino acids.

This clone was counted a few times. The genes are TRBV7-9 and TRBJ2-7; D possibly uses TRBD1 or TRBD2 (5 bases each). CDR1 SEHNR and CDR2 FQNEAQ come from the germline V gene (reference sequence). The germline V and J ends were trimmed by 5 bases and 0 bases, with 8 bases remaining between them. This CDR3 has 13 amino acids. The CDR3: CASSRDGSYEQYF. CDR3 in DNA: TGTGCCAGCAGCCGGGACGGCTCCTACGAGCAGTACTTC.

This rearrangement joins TRBV4-1 to TRBJ2-7, with 9 positions matching TRBD1. Unmatched junction bases numbered 15, after V lost 0 bases and J lost 0 bases. CDR1 and CDR2 from the germline V gene are MGHRA and YSYEKL. This CDR3 has 20 residues. The chain's CDR3 is CASSQEVRDRVVLSSYEQYF. CDR3 bases: TGCGCCAGCAGCCAAGAGGTTCGGGACAGGGTCGTGTTGAGCTCCTACGAGCAGTACTTC.

The V and J genes are TRBV28 and TRBJ2-3; no reliable D call. V was cut by 5 bases and J by 2 bases, with 11 bases left in between. The CDR3 is made up of 14 amino acids. The V gene's germline CDR1 is MDHEN and CDR2 SYDVKM. For the CDR3, the DNA is TGTGCCAGCAGTCTACGTCTGACCACAGATACGCAGTATTTT. Translated: CASSLRLTTDTQYF.

The chain is built from TRBV28 and TRBJ2-3; 9 bases fit TRBD1. Germline CDR1 reads MDHEN; CDR2 reads SYDVKM. The CDR3 runs to 14 residues. The V and J ends lost 6 bases and 4 bases, in that order; junction bases with no gene match: 5. Here the CDR3 reads CASRTTGGADTQYF. DNA for the CDR3: TGTGCCAGCAGGACCACAGGGGGCGCAGATACGCAGTATTTT.

DNA of the CDR3: TGTGCCAGCAGCTTAGGACAGCACTATGGCTACACCTTC. Translated, it gives CASSLGQHYGYTF. The chain is built from TRBV7-9 and TRBJ1-2; a weak D match, TRBD1 (5 bases). This CDR3 is built from 13 residues. Between the trimmed V and J ends, which lost 1 base and 3 bases, there was a span of 6 bases. From germline, CDR1 is SEHNR and CDR2 FQNEAQ (reference sequence).

The V gene is TRBV29-1, the J gene TRBJ2-7, with D possibly matching TRBD2 (6 bases). The V gene's germline CDR1 is SQVTM and CDR2 ANQGSEA. V shed 1 base and J shed 3 bases, with 10 bases lying between them. CDR3 length: 13 amino acids. DNA of the CDR3: TGCAGCGTTGAAGTGACTAGAAGCTACGAGCAGTACTTC. This translates into CSVEVTRSYEQYF.

V is TRBV5-6 and J is TRBJ1-2; D ambiguous. The CDR3 totals 16 residues. CDR1 is SGHDT, CDR2 YYEEEE, per germline. Trimming pared 2 bases from V and 2 bases from J, leaving 16 bases between. For the CDR3, the DNA is TGTGCCAGCAGCTTCTCGACAACGGGAGGCAACTATGGCTACACCTTC. It specifies CASSFSTTGGNYGYTF.

The chain has TRBV6-5 and TRBJ1-1; D is unclear. V was trimmed by 2 bases and J by 8 bases, leaving 12 bases between them. The germline gives CDR1 MNHEY, CDR2 SVGAGI. The CDR3 extends over 13 amino acids. The CDR3, as DNA: TGTGCCAGCAGTTACCTTGGACGGAAAGAAGCTTTCTTT. It is translated as CASSYLGRKEAFF.

This chain links TRBV7-8 with TRBJ1-4; D perhaps matches TRBD1 (5 bases). The CDR3 loop spans 15 amino acids. With 5 bases removed from V and 5 bases from J, the gap between germline ends came to 15 bases. Looked up from germline, CDR1 is SGHVS and CDR2 is FQNEAQ. The CDR3: CASSPNGGTNEKLFF. The CDR3 nucleotides are TGTGCCAGCAGCCCCAACGGGGGGACGAATGAAAAACTGTTTTTT.

This chain uses TRBV13 with TRBJ2-1, with D maybe TRBD1 (6 bases). Germline V gene sequence: CDR1 PRHDT, CDR2 FYEKMQ (reference sequence). CDR3 length equals 16 residues. The germline V and J ends were trimmed by 1 base and 3 bases, with 13 bases remaining between them. CDR3 DNA: TGTGCCAGCAGCTTAGTCTCACAGGGAAACTACAATGAGCAGTTCTTC. This sequence encodes CASSLVSQGNYNEQFF.

V is TRBV4-2 and J is TRBJ2-7; 9 bases match TRBD1. This CDR3 spans 15 amino acids. Per germline, CDR1 LGHNA and CDR2 YNFKEQ. V was clipped by 1 base and J by 3 bases; unmatched bases: 4. CDR3: CASSQGGQGDYEQYF. As DNA, the CDR3 is TGTGCCAGCAGCCAAGGGGGACAGGGAGACTACGAGCAGTACTTC.

The chain recombines TRBV2 with TRBJ2-6; no reliable D call. Germline V CDR1 and CDR2: SNHLY, FYNNEI. Trimming removed 7 bases from V and 0 bases from J, with 10 bases in between. The CDR3 is made up of 15 amino acids. The CDR3 sequence: CASKKLSSGANVLTF. CDR3 nucleotide sequence: TGTGCCAGCAAAAAGCTTAGCTCTGGGGCCAACGTCCTGACTTTC.

The V and J genes are TRBV28 and TRBJ1-1, with 7 positions matching TRBD1. The CDR3 is made up of 14 amino acids. Germline V gene data show CDR1 as MDHEN and CDR2 as SYDVKM. After removal of 5 bases from V and 0 bases from J, the junction contained 3 bases not matched to a gene. CDR3: CASSGDSLNTEAFF. CDR3 coding DNA: TGTGCCAGCAGTGGGGACAGTCTGAACACTGAAGCTTTCTTT. The whole variable domain, filled in from reference TRBV28 and TRBJ1-1, reads DVKVTQSSRYLVKRTGEKVFLECVQDMDHENMFWYRQDPGLGLRLIYFSYDVKMKEKGDIPEGYSVSREKKERFSLILESASTNQTSMYLCASSGDSLNTEAFFGQGTRLTVV.

This clone showed up many times. As DNA, the CDR3 is TGTGCCAGCTCACCTTCCTGGGGAGTTGGTGAGGATACGCAGTATTTT. Amino acids: CASSPSWGVGEDTQYF. This rearrangement joins TRBV18 to TRBJ2-3, with a weak D call TRBD2 (5 bases). CDR3 size: 16 residues. Germline CDR1 is KGHSH and CDR2 is LQKENI. The germline V and J ends were trimmed by 3 bases and 6 bases, with 19 bases remaining between them. Full variable domain (outside the CDR3, taken from reference TRBV18 and TRBJ2-3): NAGVMQNPRHLVRRRGQEARLRCSPMKGHSHVYWYRQLPEEGLKFMVYLQKENIIDESGMPKERFSAEFPKEGPSILRIQQVVRGDSAAYFCASSPSWGVGEDTQYFGPGTRLTVL.

V is TRBV5-1 and J is TRBJ1-3; possible D gene TRBD1, 6 bases. Trimming shortened V by 3 bases and J by 0 bases, and 13 bases separated the two germline ends. The CDR3 sequence is 16 residues long. From germline, CDR1 is SGHRS and CDR2 YFSETQ. The CDR3 protein is CASSSSTGVSGNTIYF. The CDR3 coding sequence is TGCGCCAGCAGCTCTTCGACAGGAGTCTCTGGAAACACCATATATTTT.

This clone was seen a single time. The V and J genes are TRBV2 and TRBJ2-1; 12 bases match TRBD2. J lost 6 bases, V lost 5 bases, and 5 bases had no gene match. The CDR3 sequence is 15 residues long. In germline, CDR1 is SNHLY, CDR2 FYNNEI. CDR3 in amino acids: CASSPLTSGSNEQFF. In DNA form, the CDR3 reads TGTGCCAGCAGTCCACTGACTAGCGGGAGCAATGAGCAGTTCTTC.

This sequence joins TRBV5-1 and TRBJ2-3; D is possibly TRBD2 (5 bases). This CDR3 is 19 amino acids long. CDR1 SGHRS and CDR2 YFSETQ come from the germline V gene. The V end lost 1 base, the J end lost 0 bases, and 21 bases lay between the germline ends. CDR3 DNA: TGCGCCAGCAGCTTGTCTCCCCTACTAGTTGGTGGGAGCACAGATACGCAGTATTTT. This codes for CASSLSPLLVGGSTDTQYF.

This chain connects TRBV10-2 to TRBJ2-3; D may be TRBD1 (5 bases). The ends were cut back, 8 bases at V and 3 bases at J, with 9 bases in the middle. This CDR3 has 12 amino acids. Germline CDR1 WSHSY, CDR2 SAAADI. The CDR3 protein is CASSGSTDTQYF. For the CDR3, the DNA is TGCGCCAGCTCAGGGTCGACAGATACGCAGTATTTT.

There are a few counts of this clone. The chain joins TRBV5-1 to TRBJ2-5, with 13 nucleotides matching TRBD2. Germline CDR1 is SGHRS and CDR2 is YFSETQ. This CDR3 comprises 19 residues. After removal of 6 bases from V and 0 bases from J, the junction contained 14 bases not matched to a gene. CDR3: CASTPSVLAGGTNQETQYF. In DNA, the CDR3 is TGCGCCAGCACCCCCTCGGTACTAGCGGGGGGGACTAACCAAGAGACCCAGTACTTC. Supplemented by reference TRBV5-1 and TRBJ2-5, the full variable domain reads KAGVTQTPRYLIKTRGQQVTLSCSPISGHRSVSWYQQTPGQGLQFLFEYFSETQRNKGNFPGRFSGRQFSNSRSEMNVSTLELGDSALYLCASTPSVLAGGTNQETQYFGPGTRLLVL.

The chain couples TRBV27 to TRBJ2-1; 11 nucleotides line up with TRBD2. CDR3 length equals 16 residues. J gave up 13 bases and V 6 bases, and 17 bases lay outside the gene matches. Looked up from germline, CDR1 is MNHEY and CDR2 is SMNVEV (reference sequence). This chain's CDR3 is CASSAKGTSGAIKQFF. CDR3 bases: TGTGCCAGCAGCGCGAAGGGGACTAGCGGTGCAATTAAACAGTTCTTC.

The chain is built from TRBV5-6 and TRBJ1-3, with a tentative D call TRBD1 (5 bases). Germline CDR1 and CDR2: SGHDT and YYEEEE. V was clipped by 4 bases and J by 0 bases, with 17 bases between them. CDR3 size: 17 residues. CDR3 amino acids: CASSTRGTPSSGNTIYF. CDR3 DNA sequence: TGTGCCAGCAGCACACGGGGGACCCCAAGCTCTGGAAACACCATATATTTT.

The V call is TRBV25-1, the J call TRBJ1-2; D is undetermined. Trimming shortened V by 10 bases and J by 4 bases, and 19 bases separated the two germline ends. The length of the CDR3 is 14 residues. Per germline, CDR1 MGHDK and CDR2 SYGVNS. CDR3 in amino acids: CATSPLTVSYGYTF. The CDR3, as DNA: TGTGCCACCAGCCCCTTAACAGTGAGCTATGGCTACACCTTC.

This clone came up a few times. The chain is built from TRBV6-4 and TRBJ2-5; D may match TRBD1 or TRBD2 (5 bases each). Germline loops: CDR1 MRHNA, CDR2 SNTAGT. Between the trimmed V and J ends, which lost 4 bases and 9 bases, there was a span of 18 bases. The CDR3 is made up of 14 amino acids. The CDR3 sequence is CASSVRAGQGAQYF. As DNA, the CDR3 is TGTGCCAGCAGTGTGAGGGCAGGCCAAGGGGCCCAGTACTTC.

This chain connects TRBV18 to TRBJ1-3; D gene uncertain. Germline V gives CDR1 KGHSH, CDR2 LQKENI. V lost 2 bases to trimming and J lost 2 bases, with 7 bases between them. CDR3 length: 14 residues. The CDR3 loop reads CASSPVRAGNTIYF. The DNA for the CDR3 is TGTGCCAGCTCACCAGTTAGGGCTGGAAACACCATATATTTT. Full variable domain (remainder filled in from reference TRBV18 and TRBJ1-3): NAGVMQNPRHLVRRRGQEARLRCSPMKGHSHVYWYRQLPEEGLKFMVYLQKENIIDESGMPKERFSAEFPKEGPSILRIQQVVRGDSAAYFCASSPVRAGNTIYFGEGSWLTVV.

The CDR3 coding sequence is TGTGCCAGCAGCCCGACATCCACAGATACGCAGTATTTT. As protein: CASSPTSTDTQYF. V is TRBV5-4 and J is TRBJ2-3; D is unresolved. Trimming pared 4 bases from V and 2 bases from J, leaving 8 bases between. The CDR3 loop spans 13 amino acids. Germline CDR1 SGHNT, CDR2 YYREEE (reference sequence).

The rearrangement links TRBV6-5 to TRBJ1-5; D remains ambiguous. With 1 base removed from V and 5 bases from J, the gap between germline ends came to 6 bases. CDR1 is MNHEY and CDR2 is SVGAGI in the germline V gene. The CDR3 has 13 amino acids. This CDR3 is CASSYLAHQPQHF. The CDR3 coding sequence is TGTGCCAGCAGTTACTTAGCTCATCAGCCCCAGCATTTT.

V usage is TRBV6-5 and J usage is TRBJ1-4, with 8 bases that match TRBD1. The trim removed 0 bases at V and 7 bases at J, leaving 4 bases unmatched. The CDR3 runs to 15 residues. CDR1 and CDR2 (germline): MNHEY, SVGAGI. The CDR3 loop reads CASSYSGTGPEKLFF. The CDR3 DNA sequence: TGTGCCAGCAGTTACTCGGGGACAGGACCTGAAAAACTGTTTTTT.

This chain joins TRBV19 and TRBJ2-1; possibly TRBD1 or TRBD2 for D (6 bases each). This CDR3 is built from 15 residues. V was cut by 0 bases and J by 4 bases, with 10 bases left in between. Germline CDR1 is LNHDA and CDR2 is SQIVND (reference sequence). CDR3 in amino acids: CASSIDGGAYNEQFF. In DNA form, the CDR3 reads TGTGCCAGTAGTATAGACGGGGGCGCGTACAATGAGCAGTTCTTC. Full variable domain (rest looked up from reference TRBV19 and TRBJ2-1): DGGITQSPKYLFRKEGQNVTLSCEQNLNHDAMYWYRQDPGQGLRLIYYSQIVNDFQKGDIAEGYSVSREKKESFPLTVTSAQKNPTAFYLCASSIDGGAYNEQFFGPGTRLTVL.